The rows below give T cell receptor beta chains drawn from one sample of a study of graft-versus-host responses after intestinal transplantation. Some clones are missing from TCRdb's copy, which holds only in-frame ones; the method was immunoSEQ multiplex PCR. There are more than 65,000 clones in the sample; approximately 80% occur only once, and 0.39% lies in the top ten. Their antigens remain unidentified. The sequencing here drew on unstimulated CD4+ T cells sorted from spleen or lymph node cells, taken before transplant. These receptors were collected from a human donor who was the organ donor for an intestinal transplant. CDR3s include the opening cysteine and the closing phenylalanine or tryptophan. D genes are given only for firm matches. Size is omitted from some rows. Given values are once, few, many or a class for expanded clones.

v_call	j_call	clone_size	d_call	cdr3_nt	cdr3_aa
TRBV5-6	TRBJ2-3	-	TRBD2	TGTGCCAGCAGCCGTAGCGGGGGCGGGACAGATACGCAGTATTTT	CASSRSGGGTDTQYF
TRBV6-5	TRBJ2-3	-	-	TGTGCCAGCAGTTACGGGGGGGCGGGCACAGATACGCAGTATTTT	CASSYGGAGTDTQYF
TRBV7-9	TRBJ1-1	-	-	TGTGCCAGCAGCACCGGGACACAGAACACTGAAGCTTTCTTT	CASSTGTQNTEAFF
TRBV29-1	TRBJ2-1	-	TRBD1	TGCAGTACCGGGACAGGGATGAATGAGCAGTTCTTC	CSTGTGMNEQFF
TRBV6-4	TRBJ2-5	-	-	TGTGCCAGCAGTGTGGCAGGGGGGAATTTGGAGACCCAGTACTTC	CASSVAGGNLETQYF
TRBV28	TRBJ1-6	few	-	TGTGCCGCAGGAGGACAGACCGTATCACCCCTCCACTTT	CAAGGQTVSPLHF
TRBV28	TRBJ1-1	-	TRBD1	TGTGCCAGCAGTTTAGGACAGGGCCGCACTGAAGCTTTCTTT	CASSLGQGRTEAFF
TRBV6-5	TRBJ2-5	-	-	TGTGCCAGCAGCTTTGGGGCCCCAGAGACCCAGTACTTC	CASSFGAPETQYF
TRBV27	TRBJ1-4	-	TRBD1	TGTGCCAGCAGTCTGACAGGGCCTCAGGGGGCTAATGAAAAACTGTTTTTT	CASSLTGPQGANEKLFF
TRBV6-5	TRBJ2-1	-	TRBD1	TGTGCCAGCAGTAAGGACAGGGAGAAGGGCAATGAGCAGTTCTTC	CASSKDREKGNEQFF
TRBV18	TRBJ1-2	-	-	TGTGCCAGCTCACCCGGACCGCCTCAGGGTCACTATGGCTACACCTTC	CASSPGPPQGHYGYTF
TRBV28	TRBJ1-2	-	-	TGTGCCAGCAGTTTATCCCTCGACAGCTATGGCTACACCTTC	CASSLSLDSYGYTF
TRBV2	TRBJ1-5	-	-	TGTGCCAGCAGCGCAGGGAGGGGGATCAGCAATCAGCCCCAGCATTTT	CASSAGRGISNQPQHF
TRBV6-1	TRBJ1-1	-	TRBD1	TGTGCCATCCGGCGGGGACAGGGTCAAACTGAAGCTTTCTTT	CAIRRGQGQTEAFF
TRBV5-1	TRBJ1-1	-	-	TGCGCCAGCAGCTCTGAGGCGAACACTGAAGCTTTCTTT	CASSSEANTEAFF
TRBV6-5	TRBJ2-5	-	TRBD2	TGTGCCAGCCATGGAGCGGGGGGCAGGTCAGAGACCCAGTACTTC	CASHGAGGRSETQYF
TRBV27	TRBJ2-5	-	-	TGTGCCAGCAGTCTAAGGGCCACGGGGGGCTTCCAAGAGACCCAGTACTTC	CASSLRATGGFQETQYF
TRBV29-1	TRBJ1-5	-	TRBD1	TGCAGCGTAGAACAGGGGAGTAATCAGCCCCAGCATTTT	CSVEQGSNQPQHF
TRBV9	TRBJ1-1	-	-	TGTGCCAGCAGCGAGGGGCCGTTGGCTGAAGCTTTCTTT	CASSEGPLAEAFF
TRBV5-6	TRBJ1-1	-	-	TGTGCCAGCAGCTTGGCGGCAGGGGTAACTGAAGCTTTCTTT	CASSLAAGVTEAFF
TRBV7-2	TRBJ2-5	-	-	TGTGCCAGCAGCTTATTCGGAGGGGAGACCCAGTACTTC	CASSLFGGETQYF
TRBV9	TRBJ2-1	-	TRBD2	TGTGCCAGCAGCGCGACTAGCGGGGGGGTAAATGAGCAGTTCTTC	CASSATSGGVNEQFF
TRBV19	TRBJ1-1	few	-	TGTGCCAGTAGTATGACAAGGGGGACTGAAGCTTTCTTT	CASSMTRGTEAFF
TRBV5-1	TRBJ1-1	-	-	TGCGCCAGCAGCTTGGTGCCGGGTTTGAACACTGAAGCTTTCTTT	CASSLVPGLNTEAFF
TRBV7-9	TRBJ1-1	-	-	TGTGCCAGCAGCGCATACACAGAGAACACTGAAGCTTTCTTT	CASSAYTENTEAFF
TRBV7-8	TRBJ1-5	-	TRBD1	TGTGCCAGCAGCTTACGACAGGGTAGCCAGCCCCAGCATTTT	CASSLRQGSQPQHF
TRBV7-2	TRBJ2-2	-	TRBD2	TGTGCCAGCAAATTACGCGGGGGGGCTAACACCGGGGAGCTGTTTTTT	CASKLRGGANTGELFF
TRBV28	TRBJ1-2	few	-	TGTGCCAGCAGTTTATATAAAGGCTACACCTTC	CASSLYKGYTF
TRBV7-2	TRBJ2-3	-	TRBD2	TGTGCCAGCAGCTTAATCGGGGGGGCCGGACCAGATACGCAGTATTTT	CASSLIGGAGPDTQYF
TRBV5-1	TRBJ1-5	-	-	TGCGCCAGCAGCTTCGGAGGGGATAGCAATCAGCCCCAGCATTTT	CASSFGGDSNQPQHF
TRBV6-1	TRBJ1-6	-	-	TGTGCCAGCAGTGTTAGTGAAGGGGTCCGTTCACCCCTCCACTTT	CASSVSEGVRSPLHF
TRBV5-1	TRBJ1-6	-	TRBD1	TGCGCCAGCGGACCAGGGGGTAGTAGTTCACCCCTCCACTTT	CASGPGGSSSPLHF
TRBV28	TRBJ2-2	-	TRBD2	TGTGCCAGCAGCAAAAGCGGGGGGGCCCGGGGGGAGCTGTTTTTT	CASSKSGGARGELFF
TRBV23-1	TRBJ1-3	once	-	TGCGCCAGCAGTCAATTTAGGGGGTACTCTGGAAACACCATATATTTT	CASSQFRGYSGNTIYF
TRBV7-7	TRBJ2-1	-	TRBD1	TGTGCTAGCAGCTTTGGACAGGGAAACAATGAGCAGTTCTTC	CASSFGQGNNEQFF
TRBV7-2	TRBJ2-1	-	-	TGTGCCAGCAGCCCCGAAATCATCGGGAGCTCCTACAATGAGCAGTTCTTC	CASSPEIIGSSYNEQFF
TRBV6-5	TRBJ1-5	few	-	TGTGCCAGCAGTTATAGGTCAGGGGCCGGTCAGCCCCAGCATTTT	CASSYRSGAGQPQHF
TRBV5-1	TRBJ1-4	-	TRBD1	TGCGCCAGCAGCTTGGACGGACAGGGGGTGAATGAAAAACTGTTTTTT	CASSLDGQGVNEKLFF
TRBV4-1	TRBJ2-1	-	-	TGCGCCAGCAGCCACAGAACAGGCATTGGAGAGCAGTTCTTC	CASSHRTGIGEQFF
TRBV20-1	TRBJ2-5	-	-	TGCAGTGCTAAACAGGCGGAGACCCAGTACTTC	CSAKQAETQYF
TRBV2	TRBJ1-1	-	TRBD1	TGTGCCAGCAGTACGACAGGGAAGGGGACTGAAGCTTTCTTT	CASSTTGKGTEAFF
TRBV19	TRBJ2-1	-	TRBD2	TGTGCCAGTAGTATGAAGCGGGGAGGGGCCTACAATGAGCAGTTCTTC	CASSMKRGGAYNEQFF
TRBV28	TRBJ1-6	-	-	TGTGCCAGCAGTAGGGGACTTAATTCACCCCTCCACTTT	CASSRGLNSPLHF
TRBV2	TRBJ2-1	-	TRBD1	TGTGCCAGCAGTACACAGGGGAGCTCCTACAATGAGCAGTTCTTC	CASSTQGSSYNEQFF
TRBV30	TRBJ1-2	once	TRBD1	TGTGCCTGGAGTGTACAGGGGGATTATGGCTACACCTTC	CAWSVQGDYGYTF
TRBV15	TRBJ1-6	-	TRBD1	TGTGCCACCAACAGGGGCAATTCACCCCTCCACTTT	CATNRGNSPLHF
TRBV19	TRBJ2-3	-	TRBD2	TGTGCCAGTAGTAGGACTAGCTCAGATACGCAGTATTTT	CASSRTSSDTQYF
TRBV5-1	TRBJ2-2	-	TRBD1	TGCGCCAGCAGCACAGGACAGGGACACGGGGAGCTGTTTTTT	CASSTGQGHGELFF
TRBV9	TRBJ1-1	few	-	TGTGCCAGCTCGGGGGGAAGGGGCACTGAAGCTTTCTTT	CASSGGRGTEAFF
TRBV7-2	TRBJ1-6	-	-	TGTGCCAGCAGCGTAACCGGGACTGCTAATTCACCCCTCCACTTT	CASSVTGTANSPLHF
TRBV7-2	TRBJ2-3	-	TRBD2	TGTGCCAGCAGCCCCGGGGGGGCCTTGACAGATACGCAGTATTTT	CASSPGGALTDTQYF
TRBV7-9	TRBJ1-6	-	-	TGTGCCAGCAGTCCACGGGTTAGCTCCTATAATTCACCCCTCCACTTT	CASSPRVSSYNSPLHF
TRBV2	TRBJ2-2	-	TRBD2	TGTGCCAGCAGTGTTGGACTAGCGGGGGGTGCCGGGGAGCTGTTTTTT	CASSVGLAGGAGELFF
TRBV10-3	TRBJ1-5	-	-	TGTGCCGCTCAGGGGAGCAATCAGCCCCAGCATTTT	CAAQGSNQPQHF
TRBV28	TRBJ2-5	-	TRBD2	TGTGCCAGCAGTACATCGAGGGGACTAAAAGAGACCCAGTACTTC	CASSTSRGLKETQYF
TRBV28	TRBJ2-1	-	TRBD2	TGTGCCAGCAGCCTAGCGGGGGGTTACAATGAGCAGTTCTTC	CASSLAGGYNEQFF
TRBV6-5	TRBJ2-1	-	TRBD2	TGTGCCAGCAGGCGGGGGTACAATGAGCAGTTCTTC	CASRRGYNEQFF
TRBV19	TRBJ1-5	-	-	TGTGCCAGTAGTATAGGACGGGATCAGCCCCAGCATTTT	CASSIGRDQPQHF
TRBV9	TRBJ1-2	-	-	TGTGCCAGCAGCGCCGACATTCGGGGGATGTCAGACTATGGCTACACCTTC	CASSADIRGMSDYGYTF
TRBV4-2	TRBJ2-2	-	TRBD2	TGTGCCAGCAGCCAGACTAGCGGGGGGGCATATACCGGGGAGCTGTTTTTT	CASSQTSGGAYTGELFF